This T cell receptor (beta chain) comes out of a study of T cells in narcolepsy. V lost 4 bases and J 4 bases, leaving 20 bases between the germline ends. The CDR3 consists of 16 residues. Germline values: CDR1 SGHAT, CDR2 FQNNGV. The table came from immunoSEQ multiplex PCR; TCRdb's copy has only in-frame clones and leaves some out. The table includes over 25,000 clones, over 70% detected once. This chain links TRBV11-2 with TRBJ2-7; possible D gene TRBD2, 6 bases. The source material was memory (CD45RA-) CD4+ T cells from blood. The TCR originated in a human donor in good health. The chain's CDR3 is CASSSLADPSRYEQYF. The CDR3 DNA reads as TGTGCCAGCAGCTCCTTAGCGGACCCTAGCCGTTACGAGCAGTACTTC.